This T cell receptor (beta chain) appears in the sequencing data of a study of cytomegalovirus exposure and HLA in healthy donors. The overall study: Per a later analysis, the roughly 670 first-cohort and some 110 validation repertoires shared one platform. Study conclusions and caveats: Three chains tied to CMV proved CMV antigen-specific in vitro. Rarity marked most TCR sequences, yet some public TCRs occurred in many donors.

CDR1 and CDR2 from the germline V gene are MDHEN and SYDVKM. The CDR3 loop spans 12 amino acids. V lost 5 bases and J lost 6, with 10 bases in between. The repertoire was sequenced with immunoSEQ multiplex PCR; TCRdb's copy has only in-frame clones and lacks some. The sample yields under 200,000 clones, roughly nine tenths seen once. This clone was counted between two and nine times. Its antigen is currently unknown. The donors were part of the roughly 120-subject validation cohort, which stood apart from the 666-subject first cohort. This rearrangement joins TRBV28 to TRBJ1-2; no definite D call. The specimen was PBMCs. The receptor's source is a woman younger than 45 in good health and CMV-seronegative. The DNA of the CDR3 is TGTGCCAGCAGTCGCTCGAGCCATGGCTACACCTTC. Translated, it gives CASSRSSHGYTF.